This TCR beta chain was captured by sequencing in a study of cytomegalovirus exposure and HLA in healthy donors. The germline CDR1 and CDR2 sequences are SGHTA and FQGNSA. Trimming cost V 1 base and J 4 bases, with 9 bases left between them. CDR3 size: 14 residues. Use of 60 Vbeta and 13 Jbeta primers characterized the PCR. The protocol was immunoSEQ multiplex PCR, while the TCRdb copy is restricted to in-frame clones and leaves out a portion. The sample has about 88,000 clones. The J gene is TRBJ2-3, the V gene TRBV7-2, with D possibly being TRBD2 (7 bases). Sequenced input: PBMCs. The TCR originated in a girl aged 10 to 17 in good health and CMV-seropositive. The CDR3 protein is CASSLGGGADTQYF. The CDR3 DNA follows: TGTGCCAGCAGCTTAGGAGGGGGGGCAGATACGCAGTATTTT. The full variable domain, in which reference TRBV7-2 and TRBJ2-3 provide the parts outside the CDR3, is GAGVSQSPSNKVTEKGKDVELRCDPISGHTALYWYRQSLGQGLEFLIYFQGNSAPDKSGLPSDRFSAERTGGSVSTLTIQRTQQEDSAVYLCASSLGGGADTQYFGPGTRLTVL.